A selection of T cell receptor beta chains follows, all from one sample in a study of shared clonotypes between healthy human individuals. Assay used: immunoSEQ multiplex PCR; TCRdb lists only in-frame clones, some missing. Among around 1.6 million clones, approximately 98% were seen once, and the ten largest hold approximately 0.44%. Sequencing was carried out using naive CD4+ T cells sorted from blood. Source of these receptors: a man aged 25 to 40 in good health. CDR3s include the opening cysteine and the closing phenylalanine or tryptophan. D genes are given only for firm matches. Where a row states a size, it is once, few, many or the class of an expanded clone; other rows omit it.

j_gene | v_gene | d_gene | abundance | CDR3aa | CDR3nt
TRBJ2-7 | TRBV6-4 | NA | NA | CASSVGGGGEQYF | TGTGCCAGCAGTGTTGGGGGAGGCGGTGAGCAGTACTTC
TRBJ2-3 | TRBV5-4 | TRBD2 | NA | CASSRGGPDTQYF | TGTGCCAGCAGTCGGGGAGGGCCCGATACGCAGTATTTT
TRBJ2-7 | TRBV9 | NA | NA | CASSPRGDSLSYEQYF | TGTGCCAGCAGCCCGCGAGGAGACAGCCTCTCCTACGAGCAGTACTTC
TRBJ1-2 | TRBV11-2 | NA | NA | CASSTNRGSPNYGYTF | TGTGCCAGCAGCACCAACCGGGGCAGCCCTAACTATGGCTACACCTTC
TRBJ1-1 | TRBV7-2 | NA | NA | CASSLERRSEAFF | TGTGCCAGCAGCTTAGAGCGGAGGTCTGAAGCTTTCTTT
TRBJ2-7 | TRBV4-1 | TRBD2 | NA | CASSQATLAGGTYEQYF | TGCGCCAGCAGCCAAGCAACACTAGCGGGAGGCACCTACGAGCAGTACTTC
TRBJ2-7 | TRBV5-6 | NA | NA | CASSSGSYEQYF | TGTGCCAGCAGCTCAGGGTCCTACGAGCAGTACTTC
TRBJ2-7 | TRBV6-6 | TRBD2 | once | CASRPVGRARREQYF | TGTGCCAGCCGCCCCGTCGGGAGGGCTAGGAGGGAGCAGTACTTC
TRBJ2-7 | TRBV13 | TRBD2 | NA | CASSFGARGSGIDEQYF | TGTGCCAGCAGCTTTGGGGCCAGAGGTAGCGGGATTGACGAGCAGTACTTC
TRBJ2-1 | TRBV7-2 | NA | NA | CASSLDIGPNEQFF | TGTGCCAGCAGCTTGGATATAGGACCCAATGAGCAGTTCTTC
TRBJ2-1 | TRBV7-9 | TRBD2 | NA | CASSSQTGTRNLADEQFF | TGTGCCAGCAGCTCTCAAACCGGGACTAGAAATTTGGCCGATGAGCAGTTCTTC
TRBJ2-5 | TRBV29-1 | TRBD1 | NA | CSVDRGRGETQYF | TGCAGCGTGGACAGGGGGCGAGGGGAGACCCAGTACTTC
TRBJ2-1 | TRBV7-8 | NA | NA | CASSPRAAGSYNEQFF | TGTGCCAGCAGCCCTCGGGCCGCGGGCTCCTACAATGAGCAGTTCTTC
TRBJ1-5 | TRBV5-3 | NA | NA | CARRRGRQPQHF | TGTGCCAGAAGACGGGGACGTCAGCCCCAGCATTTT
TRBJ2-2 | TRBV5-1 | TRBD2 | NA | CASRTLSTSVYPGELFF | TGCGCCAGCCGTACCCTATCGACTAGCGTCTATCCCGGGGAGCTGTTTTTT
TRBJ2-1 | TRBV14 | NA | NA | CASSQDLIFGDEQFF | TGTGCCAGCAGCCAAGATCTAATCTTCGGGGATGAGCAGTTCTTC
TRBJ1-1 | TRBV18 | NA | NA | CASSKDRNTEAFF | TGTGCCAGCTCAAAGGACAGGAACACTGAAGCTTTCTTT
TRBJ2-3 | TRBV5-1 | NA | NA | CASSFRDSTDTQYF | TGCGCCAGCAGCTTCCGGGACAGCACAGATACGCAGTATTTT